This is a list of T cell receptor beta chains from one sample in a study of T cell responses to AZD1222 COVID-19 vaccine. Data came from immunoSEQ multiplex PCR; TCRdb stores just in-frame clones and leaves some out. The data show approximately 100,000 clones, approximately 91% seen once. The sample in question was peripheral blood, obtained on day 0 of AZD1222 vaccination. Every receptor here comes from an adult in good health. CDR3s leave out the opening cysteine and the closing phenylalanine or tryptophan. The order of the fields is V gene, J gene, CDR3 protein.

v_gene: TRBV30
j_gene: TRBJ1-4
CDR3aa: AWSRENEKLF

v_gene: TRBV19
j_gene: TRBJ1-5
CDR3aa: ASSQGGLHQPQH

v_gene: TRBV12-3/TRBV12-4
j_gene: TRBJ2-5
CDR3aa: ASSQLLGETQY

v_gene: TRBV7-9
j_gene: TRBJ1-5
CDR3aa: ASSLAEWGNNQPQH

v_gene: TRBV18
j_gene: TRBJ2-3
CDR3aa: ASSPGGGTDTQY

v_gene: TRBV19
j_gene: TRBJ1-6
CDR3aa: ASSLRGFVDSPLH

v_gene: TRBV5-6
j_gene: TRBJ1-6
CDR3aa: ASSLRYSPLH

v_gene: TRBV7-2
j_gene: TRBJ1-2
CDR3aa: ASSLAWQGNGYT

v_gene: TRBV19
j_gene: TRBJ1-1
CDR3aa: ASSPRTPITEAF

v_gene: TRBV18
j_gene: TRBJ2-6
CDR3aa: ASSPQAGGSSGANVLT

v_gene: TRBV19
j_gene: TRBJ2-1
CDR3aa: ASSIDGNEQF

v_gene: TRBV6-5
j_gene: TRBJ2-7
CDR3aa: ASSTRGSYEQY

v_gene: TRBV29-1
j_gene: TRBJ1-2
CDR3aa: SVGSFGTNYGYT

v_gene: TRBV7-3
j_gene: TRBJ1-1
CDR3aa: ASSFSGTGDAF

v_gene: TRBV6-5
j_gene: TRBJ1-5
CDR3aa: ASSLGGDRNQPQH

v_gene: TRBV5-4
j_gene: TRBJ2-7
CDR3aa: ASSLMGLVEQY

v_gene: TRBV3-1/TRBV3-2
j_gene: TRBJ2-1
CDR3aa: ASSQDISGGDEQF

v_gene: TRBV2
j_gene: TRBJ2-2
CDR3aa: ASRAGTGDTGELF

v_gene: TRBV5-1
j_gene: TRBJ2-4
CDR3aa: ASSLDGGRNIQY

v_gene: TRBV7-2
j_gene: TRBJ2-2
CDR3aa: ASTRGWGTGELF

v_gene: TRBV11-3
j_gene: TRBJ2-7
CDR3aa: ASSRTSGQY

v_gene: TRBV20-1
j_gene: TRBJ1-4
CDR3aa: SASGGQGQSSNEKLF

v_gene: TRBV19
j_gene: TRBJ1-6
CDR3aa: ASSIGPTGRSSYNSPLH

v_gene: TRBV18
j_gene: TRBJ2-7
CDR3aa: ASSPGEQGYEQY

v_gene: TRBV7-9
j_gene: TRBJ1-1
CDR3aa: ASGPDRWGVRKAEAF

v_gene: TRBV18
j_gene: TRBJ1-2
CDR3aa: ASSLHRLPNYGYT

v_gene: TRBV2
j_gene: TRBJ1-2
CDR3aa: ASIGVFNYGYT

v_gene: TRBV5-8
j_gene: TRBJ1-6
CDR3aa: ASRPGQRSPLAYNSPLH

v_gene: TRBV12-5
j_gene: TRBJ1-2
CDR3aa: ASGLGSGYT

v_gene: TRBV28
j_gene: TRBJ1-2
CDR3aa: ASSLSETGGGYT

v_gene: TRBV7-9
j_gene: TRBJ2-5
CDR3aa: ASSLFNLQETQY

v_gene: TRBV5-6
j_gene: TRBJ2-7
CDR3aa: ASSLQGYEQY

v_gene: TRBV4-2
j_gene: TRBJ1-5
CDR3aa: ASSQVGQAGQPQH

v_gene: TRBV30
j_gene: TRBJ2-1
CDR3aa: AWSVLRLAPNNEQF

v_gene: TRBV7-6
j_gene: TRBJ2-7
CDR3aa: ASSLEGALDEQY

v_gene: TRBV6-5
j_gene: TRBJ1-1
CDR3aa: ASRYPGLNTEAF

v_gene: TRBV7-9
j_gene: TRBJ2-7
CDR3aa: ATSSSHEQY

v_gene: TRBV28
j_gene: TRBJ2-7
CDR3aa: ASSFLLGGPTEQY

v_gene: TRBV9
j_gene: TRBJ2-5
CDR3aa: ASSAQGQETQY

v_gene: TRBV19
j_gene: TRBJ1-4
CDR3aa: ASSTSFYEKLF

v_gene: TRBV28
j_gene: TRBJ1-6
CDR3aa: ASIGGGRNNSPLH

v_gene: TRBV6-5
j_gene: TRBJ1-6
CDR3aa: ASSLLQINSPLH

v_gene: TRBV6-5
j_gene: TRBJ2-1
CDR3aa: ASTPRGAYNEQF

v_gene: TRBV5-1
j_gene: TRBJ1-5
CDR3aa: ASSTGQGPNQPQH

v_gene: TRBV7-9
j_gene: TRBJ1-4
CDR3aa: ASSLGAGGREKLF

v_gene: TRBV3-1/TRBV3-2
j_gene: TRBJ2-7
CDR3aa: ASSPDNSYEQY

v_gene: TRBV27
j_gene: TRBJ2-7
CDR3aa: ASSLIRAGSSYEQY

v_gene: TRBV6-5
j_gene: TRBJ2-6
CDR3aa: ASTAGSSGANVLT

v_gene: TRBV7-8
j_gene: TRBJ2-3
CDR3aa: ASSQGADTQY

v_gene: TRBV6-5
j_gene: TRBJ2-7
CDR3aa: ASRGYRGGYEQY

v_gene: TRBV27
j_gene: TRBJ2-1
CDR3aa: ASSPRATGTYNEQF

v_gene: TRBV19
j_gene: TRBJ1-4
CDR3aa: ATKDLNYEKLF